The present T cell receptor (beta chain) was sequenced within a study of technical replicates of blood from several donors. The data were produced by immunoSEQ multiplex PCR, yet TCRdb's version contains in-frame clones alone and is incomplete. The repertoire holds about 70,000 clones, with approximately 98% as singletons. Germline values: CDR1 MDHEN, CDR2 SYDVKM. Losses at the gene ends were 2 bases for V and 3 bases for J; bases not matched to a gene: 9. The CDR3 totals 18 residues. The TCR sequence derives from a human donor in good health. Sequenced input: T cells isolated from PBMCs. The chain carries TRBV28 and TRBJ2-6; 8 bases align to TRBD1. The CDR3 spells CASSLVGQGAGGANVLTF. In DNA, the CDR3 is TGTGCCAGCAGTTTAGTGGGTCAGGGGGCGGGTGGGGCCAACGTCCTGACTTTC.